This TCR beta chain was obtained from a study of blood T cell repertoires in COVID-19. Study information: COVID-19 samples, acute and convalescent, were from the United States, Italy and Spain. PBMCs, B-cell-depleted T cells, or T cells were the source of the cDNA or gDNA that made up the material.

In the study's own analysis: Amplifying reference gene primers gave estimates of nucleated cell counts. Sequencing used immunoSEQ multiplex PCR; TCRdb keeps in-frame clones, though not all of them. That table supplies the V and J calls and clone size; D and trimming were determined from the DNA. Altogether a few hundred thousand clones are present, 88% being singletons, with the ten largest covering approximately 8.5%. With 2 bases clipped from V and 5 bases from J, the junction kept 17 bases outside the gene matches. This CDR3 contains 19 residues. Germline-derived CDR1 and CDR2 are SEHNR and FQNEAQ (reference sequence).

This chain connects TRBV7-9 to TRBJ2-4; the match to TRBD2 covers 8 bases. Sequencing used peripheral blood. This receptor was identified in a man aged 18 to 29 with active or convalescent COVID-19. This CDR3 is CASSLSSFGSPRGENIQYF. In DNA form, the CDR3 reads TGTGCCAGCAGCTTAAGTTCCTTCGGATCTCCGCGGGGGGAAAACATTCAGTACTTC.